These 7 T cell receptor beta chains came from one sample sequenced in a study of blood T cells in healthy people across ages. Combining a sample-barcoded 5' primer with a J-beta primer mix, a second PCR ran for roughly 7 to 11 cycles. TCRdb re-called the 5' RACE reads through MiXCR, storing one row per CDR3 protein. Altogether 1,500,000 or so distinct CDR3 sequences are present, approximately 59% being singletons, with the ten largest covering about 6.3%. The specimen was blood. These receptors all stem from a man younger than 35 in good health.

The chain couples TRBV29-1 to TRBJ2-3; 10 bases line up with TRBD2. Germline V gene data show CDR1 as SQVTM and CDR2 as ANQGSEA. J lost 4 bases, V lost 6 bases, and 16 bases had no gene match. This CDR3 is built from 17 residues. This CDR3 reads CSVRGSGRALGADTQYF. CDR3 coding DNA: TGCAGCGTGCGGGGGAGCGGGAGGGCCCTCGGGGCAGATACGCAGTATTTT.

The chain recombines TRBV4-2 with TRBJ2-4; no clear D. The V end was cut by 3 bases, the J end by 13 bases, with 13 bases between. CDR1 and CDR2 (germline): LGHNA, YNFKEQ. This CDR3 region has 12 residues. CDR3 coding DNA: TGTGCCAGCAGCCAGGTGGGCTACGGGCAGTACTTC. Protein sequence: CASSQVGYGQYF.

The gene calls are TRBV20-1 and TRBJ2-3, with 7 bases identical to TRBD2. CDR1 and CDR2 from the germline V gene are DFQATT and SNEGSKA (reference sequence). The trim removed 6 bases at V and 4 bases at J, leaving 10 bases unmatched. The CDR3 has 14 residues. The DNA of the CDR3 is TGCAGTGCCTGCACCGAGCGGGGTCCAGATACGCAGTATTTT. Its translation is CSACTERGPDTQYF.

This chain uses TRBV7-9 with TRBJ2-7; TRBD2 agrees at 13 bases. The CDR3 sequence is 18 residues long. Germline V lookup: CDR1 SEHNR, CDR2 FQNEAQ (reference sequence). The ends lost 5 bases at V and 0 bases at J; junction bases unmatched: 10. The CDR3 loop is CASSPRRTSGGSSYEQYF. CDR3 bases: TGTGCCAGCAGCCCACGAAGGACTAGCGGGGGTAGCTCCTACGAGCAGTACTTC.

The table lists this clonotype with a few counts. The rearrangement links TRBV6-6 to TRBJ2-3, with TRBD2 matching 8 bases. CDR1 and CDR2 from the germline V gene are MNHNY and SVGAGI (reference sequence). With 0 bases clipped from V and 2 bases from J, the junction kept 7 bases outside the gene matches. The length of the CDR3 is 17 residues. In DNA form, the CDR3 reads TGTGCCAGCAGTTACTCGATCGGGGGGGACATCACAGATACGCAGTATTTT. Its translation: CASSYSIGGDITDTQYF.

The rearrangement links TRBV5-6 to TRBJ2-1; weak D call: TRBD2 (5 bases). The CDR3 has 15 residues. Trimming pared 1 base from V and 7 bases from J, leaving 15 bases between. Germline V gene data show CDR1 as SGHDT and CDR2 as YYEEEE. The CDR3 sequence: CASSLHPGFRNEQFF. The CDR3 DNA is TGTGCCAGCAGCTTGCATCCGGGGTTTAGGAATGAGCAGTTCTTC. Looking up the rest from reference TRBV5-6 and TRBJ2-1 gives the full variable domain: DAGVTQSPTHLIKTRGQQVTLRCSPKSGHDTVSWYQQALGQGPQFIFQYYEEEERQRGNFPDRFSGHQFPNYSSELNVNALLLGDSALYLCASSLHPGFRNEQFFGPGTRLTVL.

V and J are TRBV12-3 or TRBV12-4 and TRBJ2-3, with TRBD2 matching 10 bases. This CDR3 has 17 residues. Unmatched junction bases numbered 13, after V lost 6 bases and J lost 4 bases. CDR3 region: CASRPTLAGGLADTQYF. The CDR3, as DNA: TGTGCCAGCAGGCCCACCTTAGCGGGGGGTTTGGCAGATACGCAGTATTTT.